This T cell receptor (beta chain) was identified during a study of blood T cell repertoires in COVID-19. On the study more broadly: The origin of the acute and convalescent COVID-19 samples was the United States, Italy and Spain.

Germline CDR1 and CDR2: MGHRA and YSYEKL. The CDR3 covers 12 residues. Trimming stripped 2 bases from V and 3 bases from J, with 5 bases between. Using immunoSEQ multiplex PCR, the repertoire was profiled, and TCRdb retains in-frame clones only, with some absent. The data contain some 370,000 clones, around 87% of them seen just once; the ten biggest clones take up more than 9%. While infection was still active, Seattle patients were enrolled and then followed longitudinally. Sample: peripheral blood. This sequence joins TRBV4-1 and TRBJ2-7; D is perhaps TRBD1 (5 bases). The origin of this receptor is a woman younger than 45 with COVID-19, enrolled during active disease. This CDR3 is CASSQQGYEQYF. The DNA for the CDR3 is TGCGCCAGCAGCCAACAGGGCTACGAGCAGTACTTC.